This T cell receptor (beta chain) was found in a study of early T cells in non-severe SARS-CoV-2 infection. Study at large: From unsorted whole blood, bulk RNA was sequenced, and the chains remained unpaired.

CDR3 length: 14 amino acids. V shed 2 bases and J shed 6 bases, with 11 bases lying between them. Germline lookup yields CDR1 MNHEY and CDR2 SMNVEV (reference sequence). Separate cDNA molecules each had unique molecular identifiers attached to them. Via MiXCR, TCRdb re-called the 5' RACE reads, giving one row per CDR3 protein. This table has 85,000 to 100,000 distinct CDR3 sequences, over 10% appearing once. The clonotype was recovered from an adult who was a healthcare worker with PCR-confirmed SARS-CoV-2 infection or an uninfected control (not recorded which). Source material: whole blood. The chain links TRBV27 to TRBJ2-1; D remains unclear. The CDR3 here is CASSLRLTGNEQFF. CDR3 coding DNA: TGTGCCAGCAGTTTAAGATTAACCGGCAATGAGCAGTTCTTC.